These T cell receptor beta chains were read from a single sample in a study of blood T cell repertoires in COVID-19. Generated by immunoSEQ multiplex PCR, the TCRdb table keeps only in-frame clones and is missing some. The table includes about 290,000 clones, approximately 86% detected once. The sample consisted of peripheral blood. All receptors derive from a woman between 45 and 65 years old with active or convalescent COVID-19. Both conserved end residues are part of each CDR3. A D gene is named only where the DNA matches it firmly. Not all rows give a size; the values are once, few, many and, for expanded clones, a class.

TGTGCCAGCAGCTCGCGGGAGGGTCTCGATGAGCAGTTCTTC CASSSREGLDEQFF TRBV2 TRBD2 14 TRBJ2-1 .
TGTGCCACCAGCAGAGTGACGGCGGGGAACACTGAAGCTTTCTTT CATSRVTAGNTEAFF TRBV15 . 15 TRBJ1-1 few
TGTGCCAGCAGCTTCTCCCCGACAGGGGCGGCTTTCTTT CASSFSPTGAAFF TRBV13 TRBD1 13 TRBJ1-1 .
TGTGCCAGCAGCTTGGGCAGGGTAATATTCAATGAGCAGTTCTTC CASSLGRVIFNEQFF TRBV5-8 . 15 TRBJ2-1 .
TGTGCCAGCAGTGAGACAGACTATGGCTACACCTTC CASSETDYGYTF TRBV2 . 12 TRBJ1-2 .
TGTGCCAGCAGAGTAACAGGGGGAAGCCAGCCCCAGCATTTT CASRVTGGSQPQHF TRBV6-6 TRBD1 14 TRBJ1-5 .
TGTGCCAGCAGTCCTCGGGGGACAGGGCTGGATGGCTACACCTTC CASSPRGTGLDGYTF TRBV11-2 TRBD1 15 TRBJ1-2 .
TGTGCCAGCTCACTACGCTTTGGGGCCAGCAATTCACCCCTCCACTTT CASSLRFGASNSPLHF TRBV18 . 16 TRBJ1-6 few
TGTGCCAGCAGCCTTACAGGGGGCAATCAGCCCCAGCATTTT CASSLTGGNQPQHF TRBV28 TRBD1 14 TRBJ1-5 .
TGTGCCAGCAGCTTTGGCGGGAGGGCCGGGTCCTACGAGCAGTACTTC CASSFGGRAGSYEQYF TRBV5-4 TRBD2 16 TRBJ2-7 many
TGTGCCAGCAGCGTGGGGCTCAGCACTGAAGCTTTCTTT CASSVGLSTEAFF TRBV14 . 13 TRBJ1-1 .